This TCR beta chain was captured by sequencing in a study of graft-versus-host responses after intestinal transplantation. Broader study findings: The marrow of recipients harbored GvH clones, and ileum or blood showed some of them first. Where graft-donor T cell macrochimerism was present, patients had high graft-versus-host to host-versus-graft clonal ratios in allografts.

Notes on this clone: Its antigen is not identified.

This table comes from immunoSEQ multiplex PCR, and its TCRdb copy is limited to in-frame clones, with some not included. The sample shows fewer than 20,000 clones, roughly 94% of them seen only once. The clonotype originates from a human patient who received an intestinal transplant, so some T cells may come from the graft donor. The specimen was PBMCs, collected 23 days after intestinal transplant.

For the CDR3, the DNA is TGTGCCAGCAGCGTAACGGGGACCTCCTACGAGCAGTACTTC. Amino acids: CASSVTGTSYEQYF. V and J are TRBV9 and TRBJ2-7; D may correspond to TRBD1 or TRBD2 (5 bases each). This CDR3 spans 14 amino acids. V dropped 1 base and J dropped 0 bases, with 8 bases sitting between them. Germline CDR1 is SGDLS and CDR2 is YYNGEE.